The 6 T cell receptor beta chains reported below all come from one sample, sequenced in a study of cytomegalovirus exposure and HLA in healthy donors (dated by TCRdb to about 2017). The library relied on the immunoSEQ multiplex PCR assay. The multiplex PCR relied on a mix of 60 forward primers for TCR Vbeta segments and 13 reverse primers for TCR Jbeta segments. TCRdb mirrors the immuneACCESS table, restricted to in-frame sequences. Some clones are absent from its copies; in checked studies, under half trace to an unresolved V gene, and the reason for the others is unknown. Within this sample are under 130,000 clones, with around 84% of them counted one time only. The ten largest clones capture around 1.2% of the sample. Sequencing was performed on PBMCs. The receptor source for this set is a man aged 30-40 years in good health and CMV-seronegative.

The CDR3: CASSPDRGYREAFF. CDR3 nucleotide sequence: TGTGCCAGCAGCCCCGACAGGGGGTACAGGGAAGCTTTCTTT. The chain recombines TRBV6-5 with TRBJ1-1; 9 positions match TRBD1. From germline, CDR1 is MNHEY and CDR2 SVGAGI. The CDR3 runs to 14 residues. V trimming: 6 bases; J trimming: 8 bases; junction bases outside the gene matches: 10.

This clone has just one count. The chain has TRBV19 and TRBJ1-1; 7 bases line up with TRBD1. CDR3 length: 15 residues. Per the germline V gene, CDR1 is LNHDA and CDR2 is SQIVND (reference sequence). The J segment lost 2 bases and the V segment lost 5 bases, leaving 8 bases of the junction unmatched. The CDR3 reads CASSPISGGNTEAFF. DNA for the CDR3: TGTGCCAGTAGTCCTATTTCAGGGGGAAACACTGAAGCTTTCTTT.

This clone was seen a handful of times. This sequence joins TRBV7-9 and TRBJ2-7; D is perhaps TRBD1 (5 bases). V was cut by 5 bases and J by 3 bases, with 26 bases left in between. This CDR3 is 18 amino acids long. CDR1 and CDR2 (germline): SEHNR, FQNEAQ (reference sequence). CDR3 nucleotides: TGTGCCAGCAGCCCAAGAAGGCGGCAGGGAAGTTTACTCTACGAGCAGTACTTC. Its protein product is CASSPRRRQGSLLYEQYF.

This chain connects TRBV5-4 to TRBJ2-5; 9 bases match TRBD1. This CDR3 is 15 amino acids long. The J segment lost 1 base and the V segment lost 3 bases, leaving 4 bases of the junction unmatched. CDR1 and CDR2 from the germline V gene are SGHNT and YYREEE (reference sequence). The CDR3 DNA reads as TGTGCCAGCAGCTCGTGGGACAGGGCCCAAGAGACCCAGTACTTC. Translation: CASSSWDRAQETQYF.

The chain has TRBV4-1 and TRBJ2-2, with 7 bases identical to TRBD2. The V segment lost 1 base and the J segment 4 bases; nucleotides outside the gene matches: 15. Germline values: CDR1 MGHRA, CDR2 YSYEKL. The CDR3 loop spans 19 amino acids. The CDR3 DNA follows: TGCGCCAGCAGCCAAGTGGAATTATGGGGGAGGGCACGCACCGGGGAGCTGTTTTTT. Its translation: CASSQVELWGRARTGELFF.

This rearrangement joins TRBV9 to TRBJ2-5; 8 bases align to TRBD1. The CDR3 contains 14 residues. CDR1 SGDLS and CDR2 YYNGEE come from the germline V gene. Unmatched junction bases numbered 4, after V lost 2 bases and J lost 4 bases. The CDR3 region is CASSVDRGLETQYF. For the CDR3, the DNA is TGTGCCAGCAGCGTCGACAGGGGCCTAGAGACCCAGTACTTC.